Here is one TCR beta chain with its context. The CDR3 spans 12 residues. V shed 8 bases and J shed 15 bases, with 20 bases lying between them. Germline CDR1 reads LNHDA; CDR2 reads SQIVND (reference sequence). This record comes from a study of T cells in Graves' hyperthyroidism and ophthalmopathy. Amplified TCR beta CDR3 regions came from RNA transcripts. Initially, a first-round RT-PCR of the TCR CDR3 employed the HTBI primer set. TCRdb reprocessed the multiplex PCR reads with MiXCR, giving one entry per CDR3 protein. The sample carries about half a million distinct CDR3 sequences, approximately 23% recorded once.

This TCR was recovered from a woman aged 70-85 years with Graves' ophthalmopathy. The sample taken for sequencing was blood. This chain connects TRBV19 to TRBJ2-1; no clear D gene. CDR3 DNA: TGTGCCAGTGGGGTGGGGAAGTATCCGCGGTTCTTC. Translated: CASGVGKYPRFF.